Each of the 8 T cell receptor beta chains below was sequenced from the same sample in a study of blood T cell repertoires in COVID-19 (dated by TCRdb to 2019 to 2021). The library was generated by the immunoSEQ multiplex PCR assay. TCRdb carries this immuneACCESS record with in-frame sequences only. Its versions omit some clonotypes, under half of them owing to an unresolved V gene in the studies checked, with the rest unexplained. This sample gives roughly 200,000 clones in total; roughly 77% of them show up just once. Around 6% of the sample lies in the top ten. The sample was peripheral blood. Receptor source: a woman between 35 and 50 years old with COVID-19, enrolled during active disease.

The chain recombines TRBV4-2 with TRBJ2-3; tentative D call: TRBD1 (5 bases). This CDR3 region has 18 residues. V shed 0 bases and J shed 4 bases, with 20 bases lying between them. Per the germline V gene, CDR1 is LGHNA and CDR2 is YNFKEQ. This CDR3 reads CASSQEGAKGWAPDTQYF. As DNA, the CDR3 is TGTGCCAGCAGCCAAGAAGGGGCTAAAGGTTGGGCACCAGATACGCAGTATTTT.

The CDR3 reads CASSRQADSNQPQHF. CDR3 coding DNA: TGTGCCAGCAGCCGACAGGCGGATAGCAATCAGCCCCAGCATTTT. V usage is TRBV27 and J usage is TRBJ1-5, with D maybe TRBD1 (6 bases). V lost 6 bases and J lost 0, with 12 bases in between. This CDR3 is 15 amino acids long. Germline CDR1 and CDR2: MNHEY and SMNVEV (reference sequence).

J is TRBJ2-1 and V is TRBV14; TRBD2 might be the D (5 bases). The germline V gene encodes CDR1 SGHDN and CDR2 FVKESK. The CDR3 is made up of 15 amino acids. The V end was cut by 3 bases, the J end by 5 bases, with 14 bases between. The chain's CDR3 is CASSHRRLGHNEQFF. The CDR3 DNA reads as TGTGCCAGCAGCCACCGGAGGTTGGGCCACAATGAGCAGTTCTTC.

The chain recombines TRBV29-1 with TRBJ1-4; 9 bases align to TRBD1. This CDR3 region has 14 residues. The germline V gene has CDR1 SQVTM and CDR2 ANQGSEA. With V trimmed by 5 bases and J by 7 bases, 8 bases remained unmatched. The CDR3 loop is CSVSTGTGIEKLFF. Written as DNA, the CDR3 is TGCAGCGTTTCTACCGGGACAGGGATTGAAAAACTGTTTTTT.

The chain's CDR3 is CASSPSGVPGANVLTF. CDR3 DNA sequence: TGTGCCAGCTCACCTTCCGGGGTCCCTGGGGCCAACGTCCTGACTTTC. The chain links TRBV18 to TRBJ2-6, with D possibly matching TRBD2 (5 bases). The V gene lost 3 bases and the J gene lost 2 bases, with 11 bases spanning the gap. This CDR3 is built from 16 residues. The germline V gene encodes CDR1 KGHSH and CDR2 LQKENI.

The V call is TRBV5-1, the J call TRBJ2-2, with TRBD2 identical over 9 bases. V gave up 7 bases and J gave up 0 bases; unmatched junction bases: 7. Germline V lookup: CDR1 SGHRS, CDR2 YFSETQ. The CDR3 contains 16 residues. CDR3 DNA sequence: TGCGCCAGCGAGAATAGCGGGGGATCGAACACCGGGGAGCTGTTTTTT. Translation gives CASENSGGSNTGELFF.

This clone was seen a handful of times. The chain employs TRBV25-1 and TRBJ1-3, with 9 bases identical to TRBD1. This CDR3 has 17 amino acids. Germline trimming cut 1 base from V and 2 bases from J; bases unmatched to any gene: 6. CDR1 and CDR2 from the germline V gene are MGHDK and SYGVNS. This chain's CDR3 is CASSEFSDRGTGNTIYF. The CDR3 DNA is TGTGCCAGCAGTGAATTCTCGGACAGGGGAACTGGAAACACCATATATTTT.

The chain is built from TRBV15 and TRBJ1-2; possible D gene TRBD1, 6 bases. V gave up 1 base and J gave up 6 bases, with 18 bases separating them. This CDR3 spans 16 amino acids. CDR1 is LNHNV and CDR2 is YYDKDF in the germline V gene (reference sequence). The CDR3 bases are TGTGCCACCAGCAGAGTAGGAGGACAGAGGTCCGATGGCTACACCTTC. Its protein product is CATSRVGGQRSDGYTF.